This T cell receptor beta chain is from a study of shared clonotypes between healthy human individuals. The wider study: Per-donor plates numbered three CD4 naive, three CD4 memory, two CD8 naive and one CD8 memory.

Assay used: immunoSEQ multiplex PCR; TCRdb lists only in-frame clones, some missing. The sample yields roughly 400,000 clones, around 96% seen once. Regarding this clone: Its antigen remains unknown.

Broader study findings: The small donor group covered limited genetic and exposure diversity.

This CDR3 spans 13 amino acids. Germline CDR1 reads SNHLY; CDR2 reads FYNNEI. The V gene lost 6 bases and the J gene lost 3 bases, with 11 bases spanning the gap. The clonotype was recovered from a man between 25 and 39 years old in good health. The chain joins TRBV2 to TRBJ2-5; maybe TRBD2 (5 bases). The sequenced material came from memory CD8+ T cells sorted from blood. As for subset: CD45RO+ cells pooled with CCR7-negative TemRA cells. The CDR3 DNA reads TGTGCCAGCAGAGGAGGCTGGGAAGAGACCCAGTACTTC. Translation: CASRGGWEETQYF.